This T cell receptor (beta chain) was observed in a study of T-cell reconstitution after alpha-beta-depleted transplantation in children. The germline V and J ends were trimmed by 1 base and 8 bases, with 15 bases remaining between them. This CDR3 is 15 amino acids long. Germline V gene lookup returns CDR1 MGHRA and CDR2 YSYEKL. Unique molecular identifiers were used to barcode this TCRbeta library. TCRdb ran MiXCR on the PCR reads and lists one entry per CDR3 protein. Counted here are approximately 400,000 distinct CDR3 sequences, approximately 11% occurring once; the ten biggest clones make up about 5%. This clonotype was found many times.

The J gene is TRBJ2-4, the V gene TRBV4-1; D call uncertain. The TCR sequence derives from a human donor who donated a stem cell graft to a child with acute myeloid leukemia. This sample comprised PBMCs from the stem cell graft donor, obtained from the stem cell graft. CDR3 amino acids: CASSQVRSLVDIQYF. The CDR3 DNA reads TGCGCCAGCAGCCAAGTTAGGTCCTTGGTCGACATTCAGTACTTC.